This T cell receptor (beta chain) was sequenced during a study of cytomegalovirus exposure and HLA in healthy donors. 60 Vbeta and 13 Jbeta primers were used in PCR. Using immunoSEQ multiplex PCR, the repertoire was profiled, and TCRdb retains in-frame clones only, with some absent. The sample has 200,000 to 250,000 clones; about 78% are singletons. Unmatched junction bases numbered 3, after V lost 0 bases and J lost 3 bases. The CDR3 loop spans 17 amino acids. Germline V gene sequence: CDR1 MNHNS, CDR2 SASEGT. Sequenced sample: PBMCs. The genes are TRBV6-1 and TRBJ2-1, with TRBD2 identical over 12 bases. This TCR came from a male donor in good health and CMV-seronegative. DNA for the CDR3: TGTGCCAGCAGTGAAGCCCTAGCGGGAGGGATCTACAATGAGCAGTTCTTC. Residues: CASSEALAGGIYNEQFF.